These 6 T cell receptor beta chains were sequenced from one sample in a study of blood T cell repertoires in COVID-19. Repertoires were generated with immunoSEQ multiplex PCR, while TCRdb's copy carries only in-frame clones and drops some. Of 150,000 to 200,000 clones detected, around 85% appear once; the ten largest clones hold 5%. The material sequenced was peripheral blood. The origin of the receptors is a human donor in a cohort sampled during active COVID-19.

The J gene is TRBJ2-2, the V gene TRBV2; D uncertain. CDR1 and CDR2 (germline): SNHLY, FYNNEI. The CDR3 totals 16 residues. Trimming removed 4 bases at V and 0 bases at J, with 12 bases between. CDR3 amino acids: CASSGLLPANTGELFF. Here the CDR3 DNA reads TGTGCCAGCAGTGGTCTACTACCCGCGAACACCGGGGAGCTGTTTTTT.

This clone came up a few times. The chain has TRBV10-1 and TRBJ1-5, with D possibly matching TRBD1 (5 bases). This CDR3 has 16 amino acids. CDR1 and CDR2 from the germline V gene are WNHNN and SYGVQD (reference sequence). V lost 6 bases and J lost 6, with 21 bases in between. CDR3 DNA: TGCGCCAGCAGCGGCTTGCAGGGCAGGGAAAGTCAGCCCCAGCATTTT. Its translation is CASSGLQGRESQPQHF.

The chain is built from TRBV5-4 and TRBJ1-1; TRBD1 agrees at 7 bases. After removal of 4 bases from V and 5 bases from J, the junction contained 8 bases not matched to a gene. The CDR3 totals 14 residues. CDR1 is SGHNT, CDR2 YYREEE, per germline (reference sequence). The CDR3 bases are TGTGCCAGCAGCATCACAGGGGTTGAGACTGAAGCTTTCTTT. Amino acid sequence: CASSITGVETEAFF.

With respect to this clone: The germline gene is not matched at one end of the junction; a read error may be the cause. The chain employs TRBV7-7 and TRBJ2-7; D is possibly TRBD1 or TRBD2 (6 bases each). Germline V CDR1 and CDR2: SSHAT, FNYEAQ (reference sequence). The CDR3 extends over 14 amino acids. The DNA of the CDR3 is TGTGCTAGCAGCTTAGGGGGGCCGGACCACGAGCAGTACTTC. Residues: CASSLGGPDHEQYF.

CDR3 sequence: CASNGGQGHLLKNIQYF. The DNA for the CDR3 is TGTGCCAGCAATGGCGGACAGGGCCACCTACTTAAAAACATTCAGTACTTC. The rearrangement joins TRBV28 to TRBJ2-4, with 8 bases matching TRBD1. Losses at the gene ends were 7 bases for V and 4 bases for J; bases not matched to a gene: 15. Germline V gene lookup returns CDR1 MDHEN and CDR2 SYDVKM. There are 17 residues in the CDR3.

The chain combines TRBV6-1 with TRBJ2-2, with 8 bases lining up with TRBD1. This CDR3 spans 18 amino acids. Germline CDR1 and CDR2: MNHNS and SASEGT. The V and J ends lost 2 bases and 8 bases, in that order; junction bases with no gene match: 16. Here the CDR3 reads CASSEQGAGTGYLGELFF. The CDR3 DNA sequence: TGTGCCAGCAGTGAACAAGGTGCAGGGACAGGTTATCTAGGGGAGCTGTTTTTT.